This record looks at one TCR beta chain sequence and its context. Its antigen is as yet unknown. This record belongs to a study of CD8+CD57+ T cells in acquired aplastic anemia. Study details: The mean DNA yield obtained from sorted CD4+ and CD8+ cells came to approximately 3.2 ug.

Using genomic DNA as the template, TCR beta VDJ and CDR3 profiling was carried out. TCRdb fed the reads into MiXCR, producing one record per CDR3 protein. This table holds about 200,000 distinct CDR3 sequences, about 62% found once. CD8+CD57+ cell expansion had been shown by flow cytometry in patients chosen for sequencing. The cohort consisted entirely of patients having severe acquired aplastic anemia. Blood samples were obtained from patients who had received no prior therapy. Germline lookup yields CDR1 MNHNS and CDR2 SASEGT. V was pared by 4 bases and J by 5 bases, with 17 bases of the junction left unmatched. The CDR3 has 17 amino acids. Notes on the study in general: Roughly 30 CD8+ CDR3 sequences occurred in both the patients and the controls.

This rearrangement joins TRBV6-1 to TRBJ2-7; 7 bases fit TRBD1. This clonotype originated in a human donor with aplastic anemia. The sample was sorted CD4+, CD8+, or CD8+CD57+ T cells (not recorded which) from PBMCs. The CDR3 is CASSAQSPTTGSNEQYF. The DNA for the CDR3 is TGTGCCAGCAGTGCGCAATCCCCCACGACAGGGTCCAACGAGCAGTACTTC.